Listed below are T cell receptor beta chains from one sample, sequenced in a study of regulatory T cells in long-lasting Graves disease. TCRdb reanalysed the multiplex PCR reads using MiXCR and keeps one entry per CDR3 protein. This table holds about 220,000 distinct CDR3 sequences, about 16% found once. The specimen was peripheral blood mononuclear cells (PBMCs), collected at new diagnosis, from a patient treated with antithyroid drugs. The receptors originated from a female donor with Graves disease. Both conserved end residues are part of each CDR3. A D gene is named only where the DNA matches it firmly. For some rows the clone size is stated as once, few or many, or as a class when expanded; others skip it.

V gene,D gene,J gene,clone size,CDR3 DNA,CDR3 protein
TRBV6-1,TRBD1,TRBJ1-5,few,TGTGCCAGCAGGGAGGGGGCGCGGGATCAGCCCCAGCATTTT,CASREGARDQPQHF
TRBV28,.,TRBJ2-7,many,TGTGCCAGCAACCACTTGGCGGGTGAGGACGAGCAGTACTTC,CASNHLAGEDEQYF
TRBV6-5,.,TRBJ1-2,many,TGTGCCAGCAGTTACCCTGACGGCGGCTACACCTTC,CASSYPDGGYTF
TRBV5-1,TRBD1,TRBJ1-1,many,TGCGCCAGCAGCATGACAGGGGTGGCAATGAACACTGAAGCTTTCTTT,CASSMTGVAMNTEAFF
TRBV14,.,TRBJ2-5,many,TGTGCCAGCAGCCAAGGCTACCCCCGAGAGACCCAGTACTTC,CASSQGYPRETQYF
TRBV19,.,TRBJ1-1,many,TGTGCCAGTAGTAGGACACTTGCGAACACTGAAGCTTTCTTT,CASSRTLANTEAFF
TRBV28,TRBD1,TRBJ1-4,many,TGTGCCAGCGCTACAGGGGGCAATGAAAAACTGTTTTTT,CASATGGNEKLFF
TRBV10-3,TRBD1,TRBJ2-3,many,TGTGCCATCAGTGGACAGGGGAGAGGTACAGATACGCAGTATTTT,CAISGQGRGTDTQYF
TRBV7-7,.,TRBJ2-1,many,TGTGCTAGCAGCTTATCCAGTAACAATGAGCAGTTCTTC,CASSLSSNNEQFF
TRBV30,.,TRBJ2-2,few,TGTGCCTGGAGTGTTGGCAGAACCGGGGAGCTGTTTTTT,CAWSVGRTGELFF
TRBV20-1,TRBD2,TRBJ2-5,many,TGCAGTGCTCGAGGTGGGACTAGGATGGAGACCCAGTACTTC,CSARGGTRMETQYF
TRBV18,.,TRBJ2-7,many,TGTGCCAGCTCACCACCGGACCGGGGCGAGCAGTACTTC,CASSPPDRGEQYF
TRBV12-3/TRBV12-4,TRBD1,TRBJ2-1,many,TGTGCCAGCTTGGGGACAGTCTCCTACAATGAGCAGTTCTTC,CASLGTVSYNEQFF
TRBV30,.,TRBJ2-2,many,TGTGCCTGGAGCGGGATCACCGGGGAGCTGTTTTTT,CAWSGITGELFF
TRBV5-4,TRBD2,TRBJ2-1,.,TGTGCCAGCAGCCCCCAGACTAGCGGGAGGGCAATAAAGCAGTTCTTC,CASSPQTSGRAIKQFF
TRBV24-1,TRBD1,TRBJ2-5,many,TGTGCAACCACCGGGCAGGGGGAAGAGACCCAGTACTTC,CATTGQGEETQYF
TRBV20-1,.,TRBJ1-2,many,TGCAGTGCTAGATTCCCCGGGGGGTATGGCTACACCTTC,CSARFPGGYGYTF
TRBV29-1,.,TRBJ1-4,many,TGCAGCGCCACGGCCTCGACGGGCGAAAAACTGTTTTTT,CSATASTGEKLFF
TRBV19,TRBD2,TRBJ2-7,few,TGTGCCAGTAGTATAGCTGCGGGAGGGCCCTACGAGCAGTACTTC,CASSIAAGGPYEQYF
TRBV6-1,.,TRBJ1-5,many,TGTGCCAGCAGTGCCGGGACCGCCTTCCAACCCCAGCATTTT,CASSAGTAFQPQHF
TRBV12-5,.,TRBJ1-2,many,TGTGCTAGTGGTTTGGGACGCTCCTATGGCTACACCTTC,CASGLGRSYGYTF
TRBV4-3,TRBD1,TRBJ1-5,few,TGCGCCAGCAGCCAAGATATGGGACAGGGGTATCAGCCCCAGCATTTT,CASSQDMGQGYQPQHF
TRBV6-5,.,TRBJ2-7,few,TGTGCCAGCAGTTACCAACGGGGCGGCGAGCAGTACTTC,CASSYQRGGEQYF
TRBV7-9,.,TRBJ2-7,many,TGTGCCAGCAGCTTAGCAGAGACACTCTCCTACGAGCAGTACTTC,CASSLAETLSYEQYF
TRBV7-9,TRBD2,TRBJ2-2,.,TGTGCCAGCAGCTCGGGACTAGCCGAGGGCGGGGAGCTGTTTTTT,CASSSGLAEGGELFF
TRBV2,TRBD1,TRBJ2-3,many,TGTGCCAGCAGGTACCGGGACAGCAGACTAGATACGCAGTATTTT,CASRYRDSRLDTQYF
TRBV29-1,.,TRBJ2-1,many,TGCAGCGTTATCAGTAGCGCTTTCTACAATGAGCAGTTCTTC,CSVISSAFYNEQFF
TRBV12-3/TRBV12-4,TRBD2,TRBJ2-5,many,TGTGCCACCAGCCGCGGGAGGGCCCAAGAGACCCAGTACTTC,CATSRGRAQETQYF
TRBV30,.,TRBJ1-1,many,TGTGCCTGGTCCTCCGGGACAATCACTGAAGCTTTCTTT,CAWSSGTITEAFF
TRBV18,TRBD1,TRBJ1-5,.,TGTGCCAGCTCACTTACAGGGGGCGCGGAACAGCCCCAGCATTTT,CASSLTGGAEQPQHF
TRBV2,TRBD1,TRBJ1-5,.,TGTGCCAGCAGTCACGGACAGGGGGCGGCTCAGCCCCAGCATTTT,CASSHGQGAAQPQHF
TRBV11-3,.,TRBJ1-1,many,TGTGCCAGCAGCTTAAGGGGGGGCTATGAAGCTTTCTTT,CASSLRGGYEAFF
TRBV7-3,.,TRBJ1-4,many,TGTGCCAGCAGCTTATGGGGGACCACTAATGAAAAACTGTTTTTT,CASSLWGTTNEKLFF
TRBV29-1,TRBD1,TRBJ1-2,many,TGCAGCGTCGGACAGGAGACGTACTATGGCTACACCTTC,CSVGQETYYGYTF
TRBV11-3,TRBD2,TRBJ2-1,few,TGTGCCAGCAGCTCCCCCAGCGGGAGGTTTGGGAATGAGCAGTTCTTC,CASSSPSGRFGNEQFF
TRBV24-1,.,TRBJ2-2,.,TGTGCCACCAGTGAGGAACTCACCGGGGAGCTGTTTTTT,CATSEELTGELFF
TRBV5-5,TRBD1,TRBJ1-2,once,TGTGCCATCAGCCGAATGGACAGGGCTTATGGCTACACCTTC,CAISRMDRAYGYTF
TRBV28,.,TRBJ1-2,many,TGTGCCAGCACCCGGGAGGGGTGGGGCTACACCTTC,CASTREGWGYTF
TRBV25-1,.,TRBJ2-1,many,TGTGCCAGCAGATTAGGGGCCGAGCAGTTCTTC,CASRLGAEQFF
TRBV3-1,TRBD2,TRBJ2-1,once,TGTGCCAGCAGCCAAGCACTAGCGGGAGGGAGTGGGCATGAGCAGTTCTTC,CASSQALAGGSGHEQFF
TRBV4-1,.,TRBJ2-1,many,TGCGCCAGCAGCCAACAGGGGTCCTACAATGAGCAGTTCTTC,CASSQQGSYNEQFF
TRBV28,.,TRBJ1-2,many,TGTGCCAGCAGTTTTGGAGGGGCAATCTATGGCTACACCTTC,CASSFGGAIYGYTF